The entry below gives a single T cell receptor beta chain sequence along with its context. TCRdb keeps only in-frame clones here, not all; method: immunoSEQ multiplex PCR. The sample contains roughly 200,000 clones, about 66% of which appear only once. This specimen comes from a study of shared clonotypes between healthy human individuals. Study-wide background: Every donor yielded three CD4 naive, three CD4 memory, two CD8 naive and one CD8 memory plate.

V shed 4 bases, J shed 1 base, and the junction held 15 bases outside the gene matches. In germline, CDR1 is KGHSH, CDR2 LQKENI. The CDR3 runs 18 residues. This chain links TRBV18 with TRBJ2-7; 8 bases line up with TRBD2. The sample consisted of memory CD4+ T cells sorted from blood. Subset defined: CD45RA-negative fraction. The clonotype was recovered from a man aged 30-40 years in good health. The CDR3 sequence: CASSRDHGGLAGSYEQYF. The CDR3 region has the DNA TGTGCCAGCTCACGAGACCACGGTGGGCTAGCGGGTTCCTACGAGCAGTACTTC. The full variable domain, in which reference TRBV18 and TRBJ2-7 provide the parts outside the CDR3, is NAGVMQNPRHLVRRRGQEARLRCSPMKGHSHVYWYRQLPEEGLKFMVYLQKENIIDESGMPKERFSAEFPKEGPSILRIQQVVRGDSAAYFCASSRDHGGLAGSYEQYFGPGTRLTVT.